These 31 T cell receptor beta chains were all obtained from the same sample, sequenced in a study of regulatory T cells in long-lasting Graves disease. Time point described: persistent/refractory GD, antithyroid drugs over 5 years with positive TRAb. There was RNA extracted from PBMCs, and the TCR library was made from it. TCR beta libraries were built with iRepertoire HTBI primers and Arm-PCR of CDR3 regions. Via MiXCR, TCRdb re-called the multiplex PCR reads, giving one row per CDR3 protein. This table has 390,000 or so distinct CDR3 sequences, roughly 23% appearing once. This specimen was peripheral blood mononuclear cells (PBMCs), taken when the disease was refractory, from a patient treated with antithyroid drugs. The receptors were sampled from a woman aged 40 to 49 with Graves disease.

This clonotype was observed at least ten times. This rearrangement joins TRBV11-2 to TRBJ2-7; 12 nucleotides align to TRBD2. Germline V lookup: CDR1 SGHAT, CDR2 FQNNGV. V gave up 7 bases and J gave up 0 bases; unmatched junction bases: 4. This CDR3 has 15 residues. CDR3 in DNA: TGTGCCAGCAACCCGGGACTAGCGGGCTCCTACGAGCAGTACTTC. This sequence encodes CASNPGLAGSYEQYF. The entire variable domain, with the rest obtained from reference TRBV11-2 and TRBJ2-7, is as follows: EAGVAQSPRYKIIEKRQSVAFWCNPISGHATLYWYQQILGQGPKLLIQFQNNGVVDDSQLPKDRFSAERLKGVDSTLKIQPAKLEDSAVYLCASNPGLAGSYEQYFGPGTRLTVT.

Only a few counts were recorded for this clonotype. CDR3 residues: CASSLARLGEKLFF. CDR3 nucleotide sequence: TGTGCCAGCAGTTTAGCAAGGCTGGGCGAAAAACTGTTTTTT. The chain employs TRBV27 and TRBJ1-4; D is undetermined. The CDR3 runs 14 residues. V dropped 2 bases and J dropped 8 bases, with 12 bases sitting between them. Germline lookup yields CDR1 MNHEY and CDR2 SMNVEV (reference sequence).

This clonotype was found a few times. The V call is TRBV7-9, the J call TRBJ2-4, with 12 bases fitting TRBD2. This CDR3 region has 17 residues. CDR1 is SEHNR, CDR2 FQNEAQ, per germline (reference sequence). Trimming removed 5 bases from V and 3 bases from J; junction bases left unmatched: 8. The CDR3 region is CASSESGGLAGKNIQYF. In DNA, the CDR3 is TGTGCCAGCAGCGAGAGTGGGGGACTAGCGGGCAAAAACATTCAGTACTTC.

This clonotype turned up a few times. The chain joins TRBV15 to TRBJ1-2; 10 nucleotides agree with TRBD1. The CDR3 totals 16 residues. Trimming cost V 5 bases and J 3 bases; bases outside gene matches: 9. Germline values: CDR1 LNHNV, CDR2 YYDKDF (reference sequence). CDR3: CATSDRDRGRDYGYTF. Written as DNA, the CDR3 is TGTGCCACCAGCGACCGGGACAGGGGTCGGGACTATGGCTACACCTTC.

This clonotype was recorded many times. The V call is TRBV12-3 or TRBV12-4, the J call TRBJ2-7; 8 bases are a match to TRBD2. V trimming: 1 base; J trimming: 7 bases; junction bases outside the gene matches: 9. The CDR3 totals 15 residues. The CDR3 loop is CASSLGPGRAREQYF. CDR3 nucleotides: TGTGCCAGCAGTTTAGGCCCCGGGAGGGCTCGGGAGCAGTACTTC.

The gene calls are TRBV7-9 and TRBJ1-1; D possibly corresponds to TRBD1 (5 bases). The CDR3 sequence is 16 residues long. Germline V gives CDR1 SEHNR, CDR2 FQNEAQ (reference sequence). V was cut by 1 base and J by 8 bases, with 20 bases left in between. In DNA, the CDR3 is TGTGCCAGCAGCTTAGGGACCGGGACCCTAGATGGAGAAGCTTTCTTT. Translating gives CASSLGTGTLDGEAFF. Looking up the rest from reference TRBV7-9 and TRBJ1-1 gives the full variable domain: DTGVSQNPRHKITKRGQNVTFRCDPISEHNRLYWYRQTLGQGPEFLTYFQNEAQLEKSRLLSDRFSAERPKGSFSTLEIQRTEQGDSAMYLCASSLGTGTLDGEAFFGQGTRLTVV.

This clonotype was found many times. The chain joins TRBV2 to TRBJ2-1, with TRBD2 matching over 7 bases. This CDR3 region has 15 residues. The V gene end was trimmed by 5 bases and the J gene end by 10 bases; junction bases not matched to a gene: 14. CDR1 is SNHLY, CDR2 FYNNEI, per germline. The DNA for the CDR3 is TGTGCCAGCAGTCCTTCTAGCGGTCGAACGCGGGAGCAGTTCTTC. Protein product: CASSPSSGRTREQFF.

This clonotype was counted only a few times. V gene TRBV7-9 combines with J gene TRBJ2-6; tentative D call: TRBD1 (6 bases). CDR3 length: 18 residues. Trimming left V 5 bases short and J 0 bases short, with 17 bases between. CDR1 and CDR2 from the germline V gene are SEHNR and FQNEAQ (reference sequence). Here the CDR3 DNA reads TGTGCCAGCAGCCCTGGACAGCGTCTCAGCTCTGGGGCCAACGTCCTGACTTTC. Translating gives CASSPGQRLSSGANVLTF.

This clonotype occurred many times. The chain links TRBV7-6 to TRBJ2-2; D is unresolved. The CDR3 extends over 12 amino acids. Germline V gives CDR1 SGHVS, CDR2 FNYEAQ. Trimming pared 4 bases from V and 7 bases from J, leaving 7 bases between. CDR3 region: CASSSIRGELFF. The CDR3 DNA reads TGTGCCAGCAGCTCCATACGCGGGGAGCTGTTTTTT.

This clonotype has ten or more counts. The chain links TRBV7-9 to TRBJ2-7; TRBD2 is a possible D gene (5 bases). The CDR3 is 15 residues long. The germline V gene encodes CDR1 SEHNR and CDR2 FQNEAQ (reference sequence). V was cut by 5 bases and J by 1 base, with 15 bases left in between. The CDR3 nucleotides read TGTGCCAGCAGCCATGGGAGCGGAGAGTCCTACGAGCAGTACTTC. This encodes CASSHGSGESYEQYF.

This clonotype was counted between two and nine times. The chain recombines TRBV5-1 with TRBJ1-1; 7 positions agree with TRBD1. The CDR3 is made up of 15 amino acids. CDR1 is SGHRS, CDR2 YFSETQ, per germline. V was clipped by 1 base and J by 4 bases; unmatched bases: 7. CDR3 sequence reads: CASSLNRGGGTEAFF. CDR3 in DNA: TGCGCCAGCAGCTTGAACAGGGGTGGGGGCACTGAAGCTTTCTTT.

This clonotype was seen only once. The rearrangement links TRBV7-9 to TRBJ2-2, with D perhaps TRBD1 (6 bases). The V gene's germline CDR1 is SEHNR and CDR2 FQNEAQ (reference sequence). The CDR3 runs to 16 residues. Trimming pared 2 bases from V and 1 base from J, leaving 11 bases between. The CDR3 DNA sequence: TGTGCCAGCAGCTTATCCGGGACATTGAACACCGGGGAGCTGTTTTTT. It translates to CASSLSGTLNTGELFF.

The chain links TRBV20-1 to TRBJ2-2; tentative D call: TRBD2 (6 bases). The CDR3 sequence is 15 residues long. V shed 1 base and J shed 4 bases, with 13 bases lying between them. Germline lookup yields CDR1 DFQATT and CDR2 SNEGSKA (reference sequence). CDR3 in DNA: TGCAGTGCTAGAGCCCGGGAGCGCGGCACCGGGGAGCTGTTTTTT. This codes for CSARARERGTGELFF.

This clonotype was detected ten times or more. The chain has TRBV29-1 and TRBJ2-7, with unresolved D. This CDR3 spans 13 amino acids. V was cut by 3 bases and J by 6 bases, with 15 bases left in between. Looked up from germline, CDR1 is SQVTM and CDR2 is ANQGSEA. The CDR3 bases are TGCAGCGTTGAGGTCAGCCCGAACGGCGAGCAGTACTTC. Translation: CSVEVSPNGEQYF.

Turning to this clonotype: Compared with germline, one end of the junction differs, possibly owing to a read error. The DNA for the CDR3 is TGTGCCACCAGTGAAATCGGGGACGGAGGGGCCTTC. As protein: CATSEIGDGGAF. The chain joins TRBV24-1 to TRBJ2-4; tentatively, D is TRBD2 (6 bases). Germline V CDR1 and CDR2: KGHDR, SFDVKD. There are 12 residues in the CDR3.

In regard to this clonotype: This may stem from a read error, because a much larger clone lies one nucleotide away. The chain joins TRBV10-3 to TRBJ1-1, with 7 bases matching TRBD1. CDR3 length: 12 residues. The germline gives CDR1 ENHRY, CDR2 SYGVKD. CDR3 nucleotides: TGTGCCATCAGTGGGACAGGCACTGAAACTTTCTTT. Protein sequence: CAISGTGTETFF.

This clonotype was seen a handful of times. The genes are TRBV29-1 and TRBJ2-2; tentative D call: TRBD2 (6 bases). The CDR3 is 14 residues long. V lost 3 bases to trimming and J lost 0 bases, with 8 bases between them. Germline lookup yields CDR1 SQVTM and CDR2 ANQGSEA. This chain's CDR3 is CSVETRANTGELFF. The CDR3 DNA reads TGCAGCGTTGAGACTAGGGCGAACACCGGGGAGCTGTTTTTT.

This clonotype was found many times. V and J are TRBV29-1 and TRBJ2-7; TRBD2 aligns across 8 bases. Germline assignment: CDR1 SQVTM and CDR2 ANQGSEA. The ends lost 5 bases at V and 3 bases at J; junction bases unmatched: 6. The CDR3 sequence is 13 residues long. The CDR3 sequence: CSVMGLGSYEQYF. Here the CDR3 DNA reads TGCAGCGTTATGGGACTAGGGAGCTACGAGCAGTACTTC.

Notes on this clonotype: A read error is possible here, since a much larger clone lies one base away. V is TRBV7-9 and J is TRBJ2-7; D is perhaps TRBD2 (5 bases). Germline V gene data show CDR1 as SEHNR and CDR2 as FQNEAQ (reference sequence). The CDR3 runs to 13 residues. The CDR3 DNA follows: TGTGCCAGCAGCTTACCCCCCGGGAACGAGCAGAACTTC. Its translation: CASSLPPGNEQNF.

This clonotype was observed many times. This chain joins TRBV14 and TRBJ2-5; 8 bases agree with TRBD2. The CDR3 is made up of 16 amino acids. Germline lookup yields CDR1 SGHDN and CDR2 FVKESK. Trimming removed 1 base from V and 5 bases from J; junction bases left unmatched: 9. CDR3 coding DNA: TGTGCCAGCAGCCAAGTCCGGCCGGGACTAGGTGAGACCCAGTACTTC. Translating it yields CASSQVRPGLGETQYF.

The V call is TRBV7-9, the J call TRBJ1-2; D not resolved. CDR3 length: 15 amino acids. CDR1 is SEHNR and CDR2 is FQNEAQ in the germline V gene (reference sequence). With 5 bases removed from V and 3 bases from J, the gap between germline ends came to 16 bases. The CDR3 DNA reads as TGTGCCAGCAGCCCCCCCGGAGGCCTATACTATGGCTACACCTTC. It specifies CASSPPGGLYYGYTF.

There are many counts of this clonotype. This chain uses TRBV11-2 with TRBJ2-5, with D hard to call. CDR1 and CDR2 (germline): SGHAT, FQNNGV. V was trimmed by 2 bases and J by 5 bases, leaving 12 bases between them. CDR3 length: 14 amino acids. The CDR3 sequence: CASSLLTRMETQYF. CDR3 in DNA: TGTGCCAGCAGCTTATTGACCCGGATGGAGACCCAGTACTTC.

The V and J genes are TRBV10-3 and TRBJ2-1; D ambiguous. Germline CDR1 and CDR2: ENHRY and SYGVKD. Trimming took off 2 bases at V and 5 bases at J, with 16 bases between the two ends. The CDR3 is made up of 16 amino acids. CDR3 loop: CAISEPIMGLHNEQFF. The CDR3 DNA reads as TGTGCCATCAGTGAGCCGATCATGGGCCTTCACAATGAGCAGTTCTTC.

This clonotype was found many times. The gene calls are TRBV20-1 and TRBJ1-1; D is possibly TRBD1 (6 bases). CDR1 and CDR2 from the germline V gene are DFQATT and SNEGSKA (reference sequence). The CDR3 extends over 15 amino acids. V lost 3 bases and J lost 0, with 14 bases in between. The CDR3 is CSARAQGSLNTEAFF. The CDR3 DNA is TGCAGTGCTAGGGCACAGGGAAGCCTGAACACTGAAGCTTTCTTT.

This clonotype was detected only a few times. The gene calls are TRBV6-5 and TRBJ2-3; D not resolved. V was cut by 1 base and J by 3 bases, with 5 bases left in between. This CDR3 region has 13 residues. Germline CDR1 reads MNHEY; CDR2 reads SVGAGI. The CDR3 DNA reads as TGTGCCAGCAGTTACTACTCAACAGATACGCAGTATTTT. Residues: CASSYYSTDTQYF.

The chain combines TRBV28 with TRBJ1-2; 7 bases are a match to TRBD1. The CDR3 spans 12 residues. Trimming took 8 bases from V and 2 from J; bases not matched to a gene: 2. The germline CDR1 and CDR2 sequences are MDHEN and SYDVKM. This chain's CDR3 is CASSDRNYGYTF. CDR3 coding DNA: TGTGCCAGCTCGGACAGGAACTATGGCTACACCTTC.

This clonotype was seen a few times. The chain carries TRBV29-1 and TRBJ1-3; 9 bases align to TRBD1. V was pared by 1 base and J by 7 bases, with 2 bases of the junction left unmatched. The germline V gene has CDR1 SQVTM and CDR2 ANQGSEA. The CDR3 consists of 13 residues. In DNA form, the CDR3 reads TGCAGCGTTGAAGGGGGACAGGGCAACACCATATATTTT. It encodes CSVEGGQGNTIYF.

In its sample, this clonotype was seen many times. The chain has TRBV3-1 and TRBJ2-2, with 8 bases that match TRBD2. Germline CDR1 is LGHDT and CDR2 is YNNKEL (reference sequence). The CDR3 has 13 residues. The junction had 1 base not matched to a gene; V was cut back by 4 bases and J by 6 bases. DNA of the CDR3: TGTGCCAGCAGCCTAGCGGGGCCCGGGGAGCTGTTTTTT. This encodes CASSLAGPGELFF.

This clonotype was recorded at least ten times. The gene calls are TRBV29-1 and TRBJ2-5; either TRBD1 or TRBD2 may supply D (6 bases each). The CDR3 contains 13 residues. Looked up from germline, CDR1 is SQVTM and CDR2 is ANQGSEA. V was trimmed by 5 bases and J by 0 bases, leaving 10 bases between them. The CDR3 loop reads CSVFRGDQETQYF. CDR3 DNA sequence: TGCAGCGTTTTTAGGGGGGACCAAGAGACCCAGTACTTC.

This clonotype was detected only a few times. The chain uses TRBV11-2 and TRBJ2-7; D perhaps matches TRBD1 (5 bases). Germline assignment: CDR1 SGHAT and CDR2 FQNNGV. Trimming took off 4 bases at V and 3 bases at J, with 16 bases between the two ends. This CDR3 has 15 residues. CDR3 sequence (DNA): TGTGCCAGCAGCTCTTGGACATCCCCTCACTACGAGCAGTACTTC. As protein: CASSSWTSPHYEQYF.

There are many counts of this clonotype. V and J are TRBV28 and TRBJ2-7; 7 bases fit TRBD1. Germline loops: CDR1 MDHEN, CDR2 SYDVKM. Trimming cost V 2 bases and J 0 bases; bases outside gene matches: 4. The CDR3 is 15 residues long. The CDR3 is CASSLGTVSSYEQYF. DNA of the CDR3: TGTGCCAGCAGTTTAGGGACAGTAAGCTCCTACGAGCAGTACTTC.